These 30 T cell receptor beta chains originate from one sample sequenced in a study of PD-1 blockade in classical Hodgkin lymphoma. Libraries were prepared by immunoSEQ multiplex PCR; TCRdb keeps only in-frame clonotypes and omits some of them. The data hold around 45,000 clones, with roughly 73% observed a single time. Indicated time point: cycle 4 day 1 (C4D1), after about 6 weeks of nivolumab. Every patient relapsed after autologous stem cell transplantation, and brentuximab vedotin exposure varied. This material consisted of peripheral blood mononuclear cells (PBMCs), taken before the fourth cycle of nivolumab. The receptors come from a human donor with classical Hodgkin lymphoma.

The rearrangement uses TRBV9 and TRBJ2-5, with TRBD2 matching 7 bases. Trimming cost V 0 bases and J 4 bases; bases outside gene matches: 6. Germline loops: CDR1 SGDLS, CDR2 YYNGEE. This CDR3 has 15 residues. In DNA, the CDR3 is TGTGCCAGCAGCGTAGCGTCGCGGGGGAGAGAGACCCAGTACTTC. Translated, it gives CASSVASRGRETQYF.

The chain is built from TRBV5-1 and TRBJ2-3; TRBD2 might be the D (5 bases). CDR3 length: 13 amino acids. Per the germline V gene, CDR1 is SGHRS and CDR2 is YFSETQ. V lost 4 bases, J lost 2 bases, and 8 bases lay in between. The CDR3 is CASSGGNTDTQYF. In DNA form, the CDR3 reads TGCGCCAGCAGCGGAGGAAACACAGATACGCAGTATTTT.

The V and J genes are TRBV19 and TRBJ1-3; D possibly corresponds to TRBD1 (6 bases). The CDR3 has 15 amino acids. V gave up 5 bases and J gave up 0 bases, with 11 bases separating them. CDR1 LNHDA and CDR2 SQIVND come from the germline V gene (reference sequence). DNA of the CDR3: TGTGCCAGTAGTGACACACAGGGCTCTGGAAACACCATATATTTT. Residues: CASSDTQGSGNTIYF.

The V call is TRBV5-1, the J call TRBJ2-7; 7 nucleotides match TRBD1. The V segment lost 7 bases and the J segment 6 bases; nucleotides outside the gene matches: 4. The CDR3 extends over 11 amino acids. Germline V gene sequence: CDR1 SGHRS, CDR2 YFSETQ. CDR3 region: CASLYRGEQYF. The CDR3 coding sequence is TGCGCCAGCCTCTACAGGGGCGAGCAGTACTTC.

A few counts support this clone. This chain connects TRBV19 to TRBJ2-6; D is unresolved. The CDR3 has 15 amino acids. Germline V lookup: CDR1 LNHDA, CDR2 SQIVND (reference sequence). Trimming shortened V by 4 bases and J by 0 bases, and 7 bases separated the two germline ends. The CDR3 loop is CASSTLSSGANVLTF. The CDR3 DNA reads TGTGCCAGTAGTACTCTTAGCTCTGGGGCCAACGTCCTGACTTTC.

V gene TRBV9 combines with J gene TRBJ1-6, with D unclear. CDR3 size: 16 residues. V was trimmed by 0 bases and J by 7 bases, leaving 14 bases between them. Germline CDR1 is SGDLS and CDR2 is YYNGEE. CDR3 sequence reads: CASSVGSNQMNSPLHF. The DNA of the CDR3 is TGTGCCAGCAGCGTAGGGTCGAACCAAATGAATTCACCCCTCCACTTT.

The V gene is TRBV5-6, the J gene TRBJ1-2; D not certain. Germline V lookup: CDR1 SGHDT, CDR2 YYEEEE. This CDR3 is 14 amino acids long. V dropped 0 bases and J dropped 2 bases, with 8 bases sitting between them. CDR3 nucleotides: TGTGCCAGCAGCTTGGGGCAGCTCAACTATGGCTACACCTTC. Translating gives CASSLGQLNYGYTF.

The V gene is TRBV7-9, the J gene TRBJ1-1; D possibly corresponds to TRBD1 (6 bases). The CDR3 consists of 14 residues. Looked up from germline, CDR1 is SEHNR and CDR2 is FQNEAQ (reference sequence). Trimming shortened V by 5 bases and J by 4 bases, and 14 bases separated the two germline ends. CDR3 protein: CASSRQGLGTEAFF. The CDR3 coding sequence is TGTGCCAGCAGCCGGCAGGGGCTGGGCACTGAAGCTTTCTTT.

J is TRBJ1-6 and V is TRBV9, with D unresolved. The CDR3 runs to 16 residues. The V gene's germline CDR1 is SGDLS and CDR2 YYNGEE. The ends were cut back, 4 bases at V and 6 bases at J, with 17 bases in the middle. CDR3 amino acids: CASSLYPDGSNSPLHF. The CDR3 DNA sequence: TGTGCCAGCAGCCTATACCCGGACGGATCTAATTCACCCCTCCACTTT. The variable domain in full, completed from reference TRBV9 and TRBJ1-6, reads DSGVTQTPKHLITATGQRVTLRCSPRSGDLSVYWYQQSLDQGLQFLIQYYNGEERAKGNILERFSAQQFPDLHSELNLSSLELGDSALYFCASSLYPDGSNSPLHFGNGTRLTVT.

J is TRBJ2-3 and V is TRBV18; D might be TRBD1 or TRBD2, each matching 6 bases. The CDR3 runs to 13 residues. From germline, CDR1 is KGHSH and CDR2 LQKENI. Trimming took 5 bases from V and 6 from J, leaving 12 bases between them. The chain's CDR3 is CASSGGGGDTQYF. The DNA for the CDR3 is TGTGCCAGCTCAGGAGGGGGTGGTGATACGCAGTATTTT.

The rearrangement links TRBV11-2 to TRBJ2-5; D might be TRBD2 (5 bases). The V gene's germline CDR1 is SGHAT and CDR2 FQNNGV. V gave up 0 bases and J gave up 7 bases, with 6 bases separating them. CDR3 length: 12 amino acids. DNA for the CDR3: TGTGCCAGCAGCTTAGAAGGGAGGACCCAGTACTTC. Protein product: CASSLEGRTQYF.

This chain uses TRBV7-9 with TRBJ1-1, with 7 bases that match TRBD1. The CDR3 runs 15 residues. Germline values: CDR1 SEHNR, CDR2 FQNEAQ (reference sequence). The ends lost 5 bases at V and 1 base at J; junction bases unmatched: 7. CDR3 sequence (DNA): TGTGCCAGCAGCCTCCGGGACAGTGAGAACACTGAAGCTTTCTTT. This codes for CASSLRDSENTEAFF.

This clone was seen just once. The V call is TRBV25-1, the J call TRBJ2-3; 9 nucleotides align to TRBD1. After removal of 5 bases from V and 6 bases from J, the junction contained 9 bases not matched to a gene. This CDR3 spans 15 amino acids. Germline CDR1 reads MGHDK; CDR2 reads SYGVNS. The CDR3 is CASSNTGGFGDTQYF. In nucleotides, the CDR3 is TGTGCCAGCAGTAATACAGGGGGCTTTGGGGATACGCAGTATTTT.

The chain uses TRBV19 and TRBJ2-2; D possibly corresponds to TRBD1 (6 bases). The CDR3 extends over 16 amino acids. The germline gives CDR1 LNHDA, CDR2 SQIVND (reference sequence). V was pared by 2 bases and J by 3 bases, with 13 bases between. The CDR3 DNA reads TGTGCCAGTAGTATAATGCCCGGACAGCACACCGGGGAGCTGTTTTTT. Amino acid sequence: CASSIMPGQHTGELFF.

The chain is built from TRBV28 and TRBJ2-5, with D perhaps TRBD2 (5 bases). The V end was cut by 6 bases, the J end by 0 bases, with 17 bases between. Germline V lookup: CDR1 MDHEN, CDR2 SYDVKM. The CDR3 contains 16 residues. The CDR3 loop is CASSPRRSGNQETQYF. CDR3 DNA sequence: TGTGCCAGCAGCCCCCGGAGGAGCGGAAACCAAGAGACCCAGTACTTC.

This clone appeared a few times. CDR3 sequence: CASSPEWTGKNNEQFF. The DNA of the CDR3 is TGTGCCAGCTCACCAGAATGGACAGGGAAAAACAATGAGCAGTTCTTC. The V gene is TRBV18, the J gene TRBJ2-1, with 8 nucleotides matching TRBD1. The CDR3 is 16 amino acids. Germline CDR1 reads KGHSH; CDR2 reads LQKENI. V lost 2 bases to trimming and J lost 5 bases; unmatched junction nucleotides: 8. Full variable domain (missing parts from reference TRBV18 and TRBJ2-1): NAGVMQNPRHLVRRRGQEARLRCSPMKGHSHVYWYRQLPEEGLKFMVYLQKENIIDESGMPKERFSAEFPKEGPSILRIQQVVRGDSAAYFCASSPEWTGKNNEQFFGPGTRLTVL.

Written as DNA, the CDR3 is TGTGCCAGCCATCCCCAGTTCAACGAGCAGTACTTC. This sequence encodes CASHPQFNEQYF. V usage is TRBV5-5 and J usage is TRBJ2-7; D gene ambiguous. From germline, CDR1 is SGHKS and CDR2 YYEKEE (reference sequence). The CDR3 extends over 12 amino acids. Trimming took off 7 bases at V and 5 bases at J, with 13 bases between the two ends. Full variable domain (remainder filled in from reference TRBV5-5 and TRBJ2-7): DAGVTQSPTHLIKTRGQQVTLRCSPISGHKSVSWYQQVLGQGPQFIFQYYEKEERGRGNFPDRFSARQFPNYSSELNVNALLLGDSALYLCASHPQFNEQYFGPGTRLTVT.

The chain links TRBV7-2 to TRBJ2-1; a possible D gene is TRBD2 (6 bases). Germline V gives CDR1 SGHTA, CDR2 FQGNSA. CDR3 length: 14 residues. V was trimmed by 5 bases and J by 7 bases, leaving 15 bases between them. CDR3 sequence: CASSLTSGWNEQFF. Written as DNA, the CDR3 is TGTGCCAGCAGCCTGACTAGTGGGTGGAATGAGCAGTTCTTC.

The chain joins TRBV19 to TRBJ1-2; D not certain. Trimming took off 10 bases at V and 7 bases at J, with 13 bases between the two ends. The CDR3 has 11 amino acids. From germline, CDR1 is LNHDA and CDR2 SQIVND (reference sequence). In DNA, the CDR3 is TGTGCCACTTTTCGGTTCGGTGGCTACACCTTC. It encodes CATFRFGGYTF.

This clone was seen ten or more times. J is TRBJ2-5 and V is TRBV7-2; TRBD2 matches at 8 bases. CDR1 SGHTA and CDR2 FQGNSA come from the germline V gene. This CDR3 has 16 amino acids. V was pared by 0 bases and J by 4 bases, with 7 bases of the junction left unmatched. The CDR3 sequence is CASSLAPLAESETQYF. Here the CDR3 DNA reads TGTGCCAGCAGCTTAGCGCCACTAGCGGAGTCAGAGACCCAGTACTTC.

J is TRBJ2-7 and V is TRBV5-1; 9 positions agree with TRBD1. The CDR3 covers 14 residues. CDR1 and CDR2 (germline): SGHRS, YFSETQ. V lost 0 bases, J lost 9 bases, and 7 bases stayed unmatched. CDR3 bases: TGCGCCAGCAGCTTGGGACAGGGGGGTAAGGTGCAGTACTTC. It translates to CASSLGQGGKVQYF. The full variable domain, completed using reference TRBV5-1 and TRBJ2-7, is KAGVTQTPRYLIKTRGQQVTLSCSPISGHRSVSWYQQTPGQGLQFLFEYFSETQRNKGNFPGRFSGRQFSNSRSEMNVSTLELGDSALYLCASSLGQGGKVQYFGPGTRLTVT.

The sample holds a few counts of this clone. The gene calls are TRBV5-8 and TRBJ2-5; D not resolved. V lost 2 bases to trimming and J lost 5 bases, with 10 bases between them. CDR1 and CDR2 from the germline V gene are SGHTS and YDEGEE. The CDR3 is 13 residues long. CDR3: CASSFSSRETQYF. CDR3 nucleotides: TGTGCCAGCAGCTTTTCTAGTCGGGAGACCCAGTACTTC.

The chain is built from TRBV28 and TRBJ2-7; 10 bases align to TRBD1. This CDR3 has 14 amino acids. With 6 bases clipped from V and 0 bases from J, the junction kept 2 bases outside the gene matches. Germline-derived CDR1 and CDR2 are MDHEN and SYDVKM. In DNA form, the CDR3 reads TGTGCCAGCAGCTGGACAGGGGGCTCCTACGAGCAGTACTTC. It codes for CASSWTGGSYEQYF.

V is TRBV18 and J is TRBJ1-3; D is ambiguous. V was cut by 6 bases and J by 0 bases, with 9 bases left in between. Germline V gene data show CDR1 as KGHSH and CDR2 as LQKENI. The CDR3 spans 14 residues. This CDR3 is CASSPQSSGNTIYF. CDR3 in DNA: TGTGCCAGCTCCCCTCAGAGCTCTGGAAACACCATATATTTT.

A few counts support this clone. The chain carries TRBV19 and TRBJ1-5; D unclear. The germline CDR1 and CDR2 sequences are LNHDA and SQIVND (reference sequence). Trimming pared 1 base from V and 0 bases from J, leaving 7 bases between. There are 15 residues in the CDR3. This chain's CDR3 is CASSIGLRSNQPQHF. The CDR3 coding sequence is TGTGCCAGTAGTATAGGTTTGCGTAGCAATCAGCCCCAGCATTTT.

The genes are TRBV7-2 and TRBJ1-4, with D possibly TRBD1 on 5 matching bases. This CDR3 spans 15 amino acids. Germline CDR1 reads SGHTA; CDR2 reads FQGNSA. Trimming took off 1 base at V and 9 bases at J, with 15 bases between the two ends. The CDR3 reads CASSLGGAGGKKLFF. In DNA form, the CDR3 reads TGTGCCAGCAGCTTAGGGGGTGCTGGGGGGAAAAAACTGTTTTTT.

The chain joins TRBV18 to TRBJ2-2; 9 positions match TRBD1. CDR1 is KGHSH and CDR2 is LQKENI in the germline V gene. This CDR3 has 18 amino acids. The ends lost 6 bases at V and 6 bases at J; junction bases unmatched: 17. The CDR3 sequence is CASSQMAPGQGFSGELFF. The CDR3 nucleotides read TGTGCCAGCTCTCAAATGGCCCCAGGACAGGGGTTTTCCGGGGAGCTGTTTTTT.

The chain is built from TRBV6-6 and TRBJ2-1, with TRBD2 matching over 8 bases. Germline CDR1 and CDR2: MNHNY and SVGAGI (reference sequence). CDR3 size: 14 residues. V shed 6 bases, J shed 4 bases, and the junction held 5 bases outside the gene matches. CDR3 in DNA: TGTGCCAGCAGACCTAGCGGGCTATACAATGAGCAGTTCTTC. Amino acids: CASRPSGLYNEQFF.

The chain recombines TRBV5-8 with TRBJ1-5; maybe TRBD1 (6 bases). The CDR3 is made up of 15 amino acids. CDR1 SGHTS and CDR2 YDEGEE come from the germline V gene. Trimming left V 4 bases short and J 4 bases short, with 15 bases between. CDR3 nucleotides: TGTGCCAGCAGCCGCACAGGGCACTCTAATCAGCCCCAGCATTTT. This gives the protein CASSRTGHSNQPQHF.

The genes are TRBV28 and TRBJ2-7, with D perhaps TRBD1 (7 bases). V lost 8 bases, J lost 0 bases, and 11 bases lay in between. Germline CDR1 is MDHEN and CDR2 is SYDVKM. The CDR3 is 13 residues long. CDR3 bases: TGTGCCAGCGCGCAGGGGGGCTCCTACGAGCAGTACTTC. Protein: CASAQGGSYEQYF.